These 7 T cell receptor beta chains originate from one sample sequenced in a study of blood T cells in healthy people across ages. Together with a sample-barcoded 5' primer, a J-beta primer mix was included in a second PCR lasting about 7 to 12 cycles. TCRdb redid the calling of the 5' RACE reads with MiXCR, one entry per CDR3 protein. The data hold 700,000 to 950,000 distinct CDR3 sequences, with around 40% observed a single time. The material sequenced was blood. The receptors were sampled from a woman in her sixties in good health.

This sequence joins TRBV18 and TRBJ2-7; TRBD1 might be the D (5 bases). The CDR3 sequence is 14 residues long. The germline V gene encodes CDR1 KGHSH and CDR2 LQKENI. The V gene lost 2 bases and the J gene lost 5 bases, with 13 bases spanning the gap. The CDR3 bases are TGTGCCAGCTCACCAAAGGCAGGGCCGGACGAGCAGTACTTC. As protein: CASSPKAGPDEQYF. The full variable domain, with the rest looked up from reference TRBV18 and TRBJ2-7, is NAGVMQNPRHLVRRRGQEARLRCSPMKGHSHVYWYRQLPEEGLKFMVYLQKENIIDESGMPKERFSAEFPKEGPSILRIQQVVRGDSAAYFCASSPKAGPDEQYFGPGTRLTVT.

V is TRBV7-3 and J is TRBJ2-7, with 11 bases that match TRBD2. The trim removed 4 bases at V and 3 bases at J, leaving 14 bases unmatched. Germline CDR1 is SGHTA and CDR2 is FQGTGA. CDR3 length: 18 amino acids. The CDR3 region is CASSSLGSGRALSYEQYF. CDR3 sequence (DNA): TGTGCCAGCAGCTCCCTTGGTAGCGGGAGGGCCTTAAGCTACGAGCAGTACTTC.

The chain joins TRBV5-1 to TRBJ2-7; no firm D call. The CDR3 covers 15 residues. Germline V lookup: CDR1 SGHRS, CDR2 YFSETQ. V was trimmed by 1 base and J by 3 bases, leaving 14 bases between them. The CDR3 DNA follows: TGCGCCAGCAGCTTGCCGCTGGCAGGAAACTACGAGCAGTACTTC. This sequence encodes CASSLPLAGNYEQYF. The whole variable domain, remainder taken from reference TRBV5-1 and TRBJ2-7, is KAGVTQTPRYLIKTRGQQVTLSCSPISGHRSVSWYQQTPGQGLQFLFEYFSETQRNKGNFPGRFSGRQFSNSRSEMNVSTLELGDSALYLCASSLPLAGNYEQYFGPGTRLTVT.

This clonotype was observed a handful of times. The gene calls are TRBV29-1 and TRBJ1-2, with 8 bases identical to TRBD1. This CDR3 has 15 amino acids. Trimming removed 5 bases from V and 2 bases from J; junction bases left unmatched: 10. Germline V gene sequence: CDR1 SQVTM, CDR2 ANQGSEA. The CDR3 DNA sequence: TGCAGCGTTTATTTCCCAGCAGGGGGCAACTATGGCTACACCTTC. It specifies CSVYFPAGGNYGYTF.

This chain joins TRBV6-1 and TRBJ1-1, with a possible D match to TRBD1 (5 bases). Between the trimmed V and J ends, which lost 5 bases and 4 bases, there was a span of 17 bases. The germline CDR1 and CDR2 sequences are MNHNS and SASEGT. The CDR3 sequence is 15 residues long. CDR3 DNA sequence: TGTGCCAGCAGTCGGGACGGAGAGGGTGGCACTGAAGCTTTCTTT. It encodes CASSRDGEGGTEAFF.

The chain has TRBV7-7 and TRBJ1-5; D gene ambiguous. The CDR3 totals 13 residues. Germline-derived CDR1 and CDR2 are SSHAT and FNYEAQ (reference sequence). V was clipped by 7 bases and J by 0 bases, with 7 bases between them. CDR3 nucleotide sequence: TGTGCCAGCACCCTCCGTAGCAATCAGCCCCAGCATTTT. Translating gives CASTLRSNQPQHF.

The V call is TRBV6-2 or TRBV6-3, the J call TRBJ1-2, with D possibly being TRBD1 (6 bases). This CDR3 spans 14 amino acids. The V and J ends lost 6 bases and 3 bases respectively, with 14 bases between them. Germline loops: CDR1 MNHEY, CDR2 SVGEGT. The CDR3 loop reads CASSLPGTHYGYTF. CDR3 nucleotide sequence: TGTGCCAGCAGCCTACCCGGGACACACTATGGCTACACCTTC.